This T cell receptor (beta chain) was captured by sequencing in a study of T cells in Graves' hyperthyroidism and ophthalmopathy. The study's findings and limits: Blood also contained most expanded thyroid clonotypes above 0.001.

Concerning this clonotype: What it recognizes is unknown.

Trimming removed 6 bases from V and 3 bases from J, with 11 bases in between. Germline CDR1 KGHSH, CDR2 LQKENI. The CDR3 runs to 13 residues. Amplified regions were TCR beta CDR3 sequences from RNA transcripts. First-round RT-PCR targeting the TCR CDR3 was performed with the HTBI primer set. TCRdb re-analysed the multiplex PCR reads in MiXCR, keeping a single row per CDR3 protein. The top ten hold about 17% of the sample, which has about 560,000 distinct CDR3 sequences, around 15% seen once. The receptor's source is a woman aged 18-30 years with Graves' hyperthyroidism. This chain links TRBV18 with TRBJ2-5, with a possible D match to TRBD2 (5 bases). The specimen was blood. The CDR3 loop reads CASSPGSEETQYF. CDR3 in DNA: TGTGCCAGCTCCCCTGGGAGCGAAGAGACCCAGTACTTC.